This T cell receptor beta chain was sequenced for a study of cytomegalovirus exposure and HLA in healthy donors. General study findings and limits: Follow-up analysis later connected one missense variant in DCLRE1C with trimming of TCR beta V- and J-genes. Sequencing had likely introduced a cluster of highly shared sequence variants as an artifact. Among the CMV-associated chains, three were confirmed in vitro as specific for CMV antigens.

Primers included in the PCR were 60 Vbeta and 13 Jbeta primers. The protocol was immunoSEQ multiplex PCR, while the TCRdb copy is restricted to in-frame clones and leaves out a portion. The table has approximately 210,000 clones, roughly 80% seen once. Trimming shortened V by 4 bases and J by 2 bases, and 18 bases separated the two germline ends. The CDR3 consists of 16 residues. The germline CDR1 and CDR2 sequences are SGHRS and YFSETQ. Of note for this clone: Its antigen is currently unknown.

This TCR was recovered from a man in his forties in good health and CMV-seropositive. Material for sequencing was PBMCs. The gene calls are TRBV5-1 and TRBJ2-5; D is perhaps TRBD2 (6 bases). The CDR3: CASSRGSGREQETQYF. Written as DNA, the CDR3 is TGCGCCAGCAGCCGGGGGTCCGGACGGGAACAAGAGACCCAGTACTTC.